The 24 T cell receptor beta chains below come from one sample, sequenced in a study of blood T cell repertoires in COVID-19. Repertoires were generated with immunoSEQ multiplex PCR, while TCRdb's copy carries only in-frame clones and drops some. The repertoire includes more than 95,000 clones, less than 90% of them detected once, and under 7% sits in the top ten. What was sequenced was peripheral blood. These receptors came from an older man with active or convalescent COVID-19.

The chain couples TRBV3-1 (or the pseudogene TRBV3-2) to TRBJ1-4, with D possibly TRBD1 on 6 matching bases. Per germline, CDR1 LGHDT and CDR2 YNNKEL (reference sequence). Trimming pared 0 bases from V and 5 bases from J, leaving 13 bases between. There are 16 residues in the CDR3. For the CDR3, the DNA is TGTGCCAGCAGCCAAGACCGGACAGAAAGGAATGAAAAACTGTTTTTT. Its protein product is CASSQDRTERNEKLFF.

V usage is TRBV6-5 and J usage is TRBJ1-1; D call uncertain. V lost 6 bases and J lost 0, with 14 bases in between. The CDR3 spans 15 residues. Germline V gene sequence: CDR1 MNHEY, CDR2 SVGAGI. CDR3: CASSPPWAMNTEAFF. The CDR3 region has the DNA TGTGCCAGCAGCCCACCTTGGGCCATGAACACTGAAGCTTTCTTT.

CDR3 residues: CAISEPGLLVFSGNTIYF. The CDR3 DNA sequence: TGTGCCATCAGTGAGCCGGGACTCCTTGTTTTCTCTGGAAACACCATATATTTT. The V gene is TRBV10-3, the J gene TRBJ1-3, with a tentative D call TRBD1 (5 bases). The V end lost 2 bases, the J end lost 0 bases, and 17 bases lay between the germline ends. Germline loops: CDR1 ENHRY, CDR2 SYGVKD. The CDR3 totals 18 residues.

The rearrangement joins TRBV3-1 (or the pseudogene TRBV3-2) to TRBJ2-3; weak D call: TRBD2 (5 bases). V lost 8 bases, J lost 2 bases, and 17 bases lay in between. CDR1 and CDR2 (germline): LGHDT, YNNKEL (reference sequence). The CDR3 contains 15 residues. DNA for the CDR3: TGTGCCAGCGGCCCGGGGTGGCAGACCACAGATACGCAGTATTTT. Translating it yields CASGPGWQTTDTQYF.

This clone has a handful of counts. The chain combines TRBV18 with TRBJ1-2, with D unclear. Trimming took off 2 bases at V and 2 bases at J, with 12 bases between the two ends. Germline CDR1 and CDR2: KGHSH and LQKENI. The CDR3 runs 15 residues. CDR3 protein: CASSPSQRLNYGYTF. For the CDR3, the DNA is TGTGCCAGCTCACCAAGTCAGCGCTTGAACTATGGCTACACCTTC.

This chain links TRBV7-2 with TRBJ1-5; 8 bases fit TRBD1. Germline V gene sequence: CDR1 SGHTA, CDR2 FQGNSA. The junction had 6 bases not matched to a gene; V was cut back by 2 bases and J by 0 bases. The CDR3 spans 17 residues. The DNA for the CDR3 is TGTGCCAGCAGCTTACAACAGGGGGGAGGTAGCAATCAGCCCCAGCATTTT. It encodes CASSLQQGGGSNQPQHF.

The chain is built from TRBV29-1 and TRBJ1-6; tentatively, D is TRBD1 (6 bases). The V end was cut by 4 bases, the J end by 4 bases, with 8 bases between. The CDR3 is 13 residues long. CDR1 SQVTM and CDR2 ANQGSEA come from the germline V gene. The CDR3 loop reads CSVGDTYNSPLHF. The DNA for the CDR3 is TGCAGCGTTGGGGACACATATAATTCACCCCTCCACTTT.

The gene calls are TRBV11-3 and TRBJ2-1; TRBD2 is a possible D gene (6 bases). The CDR3 sequence is 13 residues long. The V end lost 5 bases, the J end lost 15 bases, and 20 bases lay between the germline ends. In germline, CDR1 is SGHNT, CDR2 YENEEA. CDR3 residues: CASSQGRNVGLFF. The CDR3 coding sequence is TGTGCCAGCAGCCAGGGCAGGAACGTGGGACTGTTCTTC. The variable domain in full, completed from reference TRBV11-3 and TRBJ2-1, reads EAGVVQSPRYKIIEKKQPVAFWCNPISGHNTLYWYLQNLGQGPELLIRYENEEAVDDSQLPKDRFSAERLKGVDSTLKIQPAELGDSAVYLCASSQGRNVGLFFGPGTRLTVL.

The chain has TRBV24-1 and TRBJ1-2; D gene uncertain. V was shortened by 3 bases and J by 6 bases, with 13 bases between the two germline ends. The germline V gene has CDR1 KGHDR and CDR2 SFDVKD. CDR3 length: 14 amino acids. Here the CDR3 DNA reads TGTGCCACCAGTGATCCGGGTCGGGTAAATGGCTACACCTTC. Its translation: CATSDPGRVNGYTF.

The V and J genes are TRBV6-6 and TRBJ2-7; the D gene is possibly TRBD2 (6 bases). With 0 bases removed from V and 3 bases from J, the gap between germline ends came to 15 bases. Looked up from germline, CDR1 is MNHNY and CDR2 is SVGAGI (reference sequence). The CDR3 totals 16 residues. CDR3 in DNA: TGTGCCAGCAGTTACTCCGGGGGTCTTGTGGGCTACGAGCAGTACTTC. Its translation: CASSYSGGLVGYEQYF.

The V and J genes are TRBV15 and TRBJ1-1; 7 nucleotides line up with TRBD1. V dropped 0 bases and J dropped 4; count of bases not matched to a gene: 20. The length of the CDR3 is 20 residues. Germline V CDR1 and CDR2: LNHNV, YYDKDF (reference sequence). CDR3 nucleotide sequence: TGTGCCACCAGCAGAGATGGTTGGGGCGGAGGGGGCGGTGGGCCCACTGAAGCTTTCTTT. Translated: CATSRDGWGGGGGGPTEAFF.

CDR3 in DNA: TGTGCCAGCAGCTTAGGGCAGGGGGCGTTATTGGACACTGAAGCTTTCTTT. It codes for CASSLGQGALLDTEAFF. This chain uses TRBV7-9 with TRBJ1-1, with 8 bases identical to TRBD1. The CDR3 is made up of 17 amino acids. Per germline, CDR1 SEHNR and CDR2 FQNEAQ (reference sequence). V lost 1 base, J lost 3 bases, and 10 bases stayed unmatched.

The chain joins TRBV5-4 to TRBJ2-3, with 8 positions matching TRBD2. This CDR3 is built from 17 residues. Germline V gene data show CDR1 as SGHNT and CDR2 as YYREEE (reference sequence). J lost 2 bases, V lost 4 bases, and 12 bases had no gene match. The CDR3, as DNA: TGTGCCAGCAGCCCGGGGGGGGTAGCGCCAGACACAGATACGCAGTATTTT. It specifies CASSPGGVAPDTDTQYF.

The V gene is TRBV19, the J gene TRBJ1-5, with D possibly TRBD1 on 5 matching bases. Germline CDR1 and CDR2: LNHDA and SQIVND (reference sequence). CDR3 length equals 15 residues. The V gene lost 7 bases and the J gene lost 0 bases, with 13 bases spanning the gap. The CDR3 is CASTMAGNSNQPQHF. The CDR3 region has the DNA TGTGCCAGTACTATGGCAGGGAATAGCAATCAGCCCCAGCATTTT. Full variable domain (missing parts from reference TRBV19 and TRBJ1-5): DGGITQSPKYLFRKEGQNVTLSCEQNLNHDAMYWYRQDPGQGLRLIYYSQIVNDFQKGDIAEGYSVSREKKESFPLTVTSAQKNPTAFYLCASTMAGNSNQPQHFGDGTRLSIL.

The CDR3 sequence is CASSVGAPGNTIYF. CDR3 bases: TGTGCCAGCAGCGTGGGAGCTCCCGGAAACACCATATATTTT. The rearrangement uses TRBV3-1 (or the pseudogene TRBV3-2) and TRBJ1-3; D ambiguous. Germline V lookup: CDR1 LGHDT, CDR2 YNNKEL (reference sequence). V dropped 5 bases and J dropped 4 bases, with 12 bases sitting between them. The CDR3 extends over 14 amino acids.

This clone was counted a single time. The V gene is TRBV5-1, the J gene TRBJ1-2; 10 bases align to TRBD1. The germline V gene encodes CDR1 SGHRS and CDR2 YFSETQ. The CDR3 is 12 residues long. V gave up 7 bases and J gave up 7 bases; unmatched junction bases: 4. CDR3 sequence reads: CASSGQGSGYTF. In nucleotides, the CDR3 is TGCGCCAGCTCGGGACAGGGGTCTGGCTACACCTTC. Drawing the rest from reference TRBV5-1 and TRBJ1-2, the complete variable domain is KAGVTQTPRYLIKTRGQQVTLSCSPISGHRSVSWYQQTPGQGLQFLFEYFSETQRNKGNFPGRFSGRQFSNSRSEMNVSTLELGDSALYLCASSGQGSGYTFGSGTRLTVV.

This clone was seen just once. The rearrangement uses TRBV4-2 and TRBJ2-1, with D maybe TRBD2 (5 bases). The CDR3 extends over 16 amino acids. V lost 2 bases to trimming and J lost 4 bases, with 15 bases between them. CDR1 is LGHNA, CDR2 YNFKEQ, per germline. The CDR3 region has the DNA TGTGCCAGCAGCCAACCTGGGCTAGCTACTTACAATGAGCAGTTCTTC. It translates to CASSQPGLATYNEQFF.

The chain links TRBV7-9 to TRBJ1-3, with 7 nucleotides matching TRBD1. The germline V gene encodes CDR1 SEHNR and CDR2 FQNEAQ (reference sequence). This CDR3 is 16 amino acids long. Trimming at V came to 5 bases and at J to 0 bases, leaving 7 bases not matched to a gene. The CDR3 nucleotides read TGTGCCAGCAGCCTGGGACAGATTCGCTCTGGAAACACCATATATTTT. Translating gives CASSLGQIRSGNTIYF.

This chain joins TRBV3-1 (or the pseudogene TRBV3-2) and TRBJ1-2, with unresolved D. Germline lookup yields CDR1 LGHDT and CDR2 YNNKEL (reference sequence). V shed 2 bases and J shed 8 bases, with 21 bases lying between them. The CDR3 is 16 amino acids. DNA for the CDR3: TGTGCCAGCAGCCAATCCGGAACAGATCATAGTGGAGGCTACACCTTC. Residues: CASSQSGTDHSGGYTF.

The rearrangement links TRBV9 to TRBJ1-3, with D maybe TRBD1 (6 bases). CDR3 size: 16 residues. V gave up 4 bases and J gave up 0 bases, with 14 bases separating them. Germline CDR1 SGDLS, CDR2 YYNGEE. The DNA of the CDR3 is TGTGCCAGCAGCACCTCACCAGGGGCCTCTGGAAACACCATATATTTT. This encodes CASSTSPGASGNTIYF.

CDR3: CASSSLLRGVYNEQFF. DNA for the CDR3: TGTGCCAGCAGTTCCCTCCTCCGAGGCGTCTACAATGAGCAGTTCTTC. J is TRBJ2-1 and V is TRBV27, with no clear D. CDR3 length equals 16 residues. Germline CDR1 reads MNHEY; CDR2 reads SMNVEV (reference sequence). The V end was cut by 4 bases, the J end by 3 bases, with 16 bases between.

The chain is built from TRBV12-3 or TRBV12-4 and TRBJ1-5; possible D gene TRBD1, 5 bases. Trimming left V 2 bases short and J 7 bases short, with 9 bases between. The CDR3 sequence is 13 residues long. CDR3 nucleotide sequence: TGTGCCAGCAGTTTAACAGGTCGACAGCCCCAGCATTTT. As protein: CASSLTGRQPQHF.

This clone showed up just a few times. The gene calls are TRBV7-3 and TRBJ1-6; 7 bases align to TRBD1. CDR1 is SGHTA, CDR2 FQGTGA, per germline. The ends lost 5 bases at V and 7 bases at J; junction bases unmatched: 5. There are 14 residues in the CDR3. DNA for the CDR3: TGTGCCAGCAGCAGTGGGACAGCGAATTCACCCCTCCACTTT. It translates to CASSSGTANSPLHF. Using reference TRBV7-3 and TRBJ1-6 for the parts outside the CDR3, the full variable domain is GAGVSQTPSNKVTEKGKYVELRCDPISGHTALYWYRQSLGQGPEFLIYFQGTGAADDSGLPNDRFFAVRPEGSVSTLKIQRTERGDSAVYLCASSSGTANSPLHFGNGTRLTVT.

CDR3 in amino acids: CASSYPSSATGVADTQYF. CDR3 nucleotides: TGTGCCAGCAGCTACCCCTCGTCCGCGACAGGGGTGGCAGATACGCAGTATTTT. The chain links TRBV5-6 to TRBJ2-3; 8 positions match TRBD1. The CDR3 covers 18 residues. Looked up from germline, CDR1 is SGHDT and CDR2 is YYEEEE. The V and J ends lost 3 bases and 4 bases, in that order; junction bases with no gene match: 16. The whole variable domain, remainder taken from reference TRBV5-6 and TRBJ2-3, is DAGVTQSPTHLIKTRGQQVTLRCSPKSGHDTVSWYQQALGQGPQFIFQYYEEEERQRGNFPDRFSGHQFPNYSSELNVNALLLGDSALYLCASSYPSSATGVADTQYFGPGTRLTVL.